This record concerns one T cell receptor beta chain sequence. The same CDR3 also results from other DNA sequences found in this sample. Participants were aged about 18 to 90 years, lived in 25 or so US areas, and enrolled virtually. In the study's own analysis: Estimated nucleated cell counts came from reference gene primer amplification. Measured with immunoSEQ multiplex PCR; TCRdb has only the in-frame clones, and not every one. V, J and clone size were drawn from that table, and D and trimming were deduced from the DNA. The table lists around 290,000 clones, 88% of them singletons, with 2% to 2.5% in the top ten. This sample is drawn from a study of blood T cell repertoires in COVID-19. Study-wide background: Sites in the United States, Italy and Spain provided acute and convalescent COVID-19 samples. In each case, the material was cDNA or gDNA derived from T cells, B-cell-depleted T cells, or PBMCs.

The sample consisted of PBMCs or T cells enriched from blood (not recorded which). The TCR comes from an older woman in a cohort exposed to, infected with or recovered from COVID-19 (not recorded which).

The CDR3 coding sequence is TGTGCCAGCTCGCCAGGACAGGGTAATTCACCCCTCCACTTT. As protein: CASSPGQGNSPLHF. This chain links TRBV18 with TRBJ1-6, with TRBD1 identical over 8 bases. The CDR3 consists of 14 residues. The J segment lost 6 bases and the V segment lost 6 bases, leaving 4 bases of the junction unmatched. Germline V gene sequence: CDR1 KGHSH, CDR2 LQKENI.